The 2 T cell receptor beta chains in this list originate from one sample, sequenced in a study of T cell repertoires in cytomegalovirus infection. These receptors' targets are unknown. TCRdb re-analysed the reads in MiXCR, keeping a single row per CDR3 protein. The sample shows about 830,000 distinct CDR3 sequences, approximately 29% of them seen only once. The source was cultured CD8+ T cells from PBMCs, collected from culture after CMV antigen stimulation. The receptors stem from a human donor in good health (CMV status not recorded). Some clones in this sample may be carry-over from other donors' samples.

The chain links TRBV6-2 or TRBV6-3 to TRBJ2-1; 9 bases fit TRBD1. CDR1 is MNHEY, CDR2 SVGEGT, per germline. V was pared by 2 bases and J by 3 bases, with 5 bases of the junction left unmatched. The CDR3 is 16 residues long. The DNA for the CDR3 is TGTGCCAGCAGTTACCGCGGACAGGGGATCTACAATGAGCAGTTCTTC. Amino acid sequence: CASSYRGQGIYNEQFF.

The sample holds a few counts of this clonotype. This chain uses TRBV6-1 with TRBJ2-1; 14 bases align to TRBD2. From germline, CDR1 is MNHNS and CDR2 SASEGT. V was clipped by 5 bases and J by 8 bases; unmatched bases: 8. This CDR3 is 16 amino acids long. CDR3 sequence (DNA): TGTGCCAGCAGTCCTTCGACTAGCGGGGGGGCCGATGAGCAGTTCTTC. Translation gives CASSPSTSGGADEQFF.